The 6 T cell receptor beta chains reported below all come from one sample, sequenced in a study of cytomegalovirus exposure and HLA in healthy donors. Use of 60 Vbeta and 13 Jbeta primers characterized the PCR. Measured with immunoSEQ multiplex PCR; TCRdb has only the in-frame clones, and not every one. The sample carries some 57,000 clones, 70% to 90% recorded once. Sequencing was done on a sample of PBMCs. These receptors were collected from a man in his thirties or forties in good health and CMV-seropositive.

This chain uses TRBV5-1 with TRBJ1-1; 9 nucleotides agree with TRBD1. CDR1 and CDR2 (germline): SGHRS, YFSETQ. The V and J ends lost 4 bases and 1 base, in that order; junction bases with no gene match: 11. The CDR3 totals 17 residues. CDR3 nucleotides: TGCGCCAGCAGCCCTCCGGGACAGGGTTCGGGGAACACTGAAGCTTTCTTT. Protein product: CASSPPGQGSGNTEAFF.

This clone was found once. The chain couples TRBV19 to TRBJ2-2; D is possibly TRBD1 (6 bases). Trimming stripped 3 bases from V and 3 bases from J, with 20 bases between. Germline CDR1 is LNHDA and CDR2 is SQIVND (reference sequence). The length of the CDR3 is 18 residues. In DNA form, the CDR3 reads TGTGCCAGTAGTATGAGGCTCTTCGGACAGCTAGACACCGGGGAGCTGTTTTTT. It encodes CASSMRLFGQLDTGELFF.

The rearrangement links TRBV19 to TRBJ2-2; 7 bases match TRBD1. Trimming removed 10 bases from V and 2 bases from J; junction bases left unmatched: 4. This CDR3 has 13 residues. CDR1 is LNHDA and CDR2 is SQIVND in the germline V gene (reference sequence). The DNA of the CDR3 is TGTGCCACTGGGACAGCCAACACCGGGGAGCTGTTTTTT. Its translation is CATGTANTGELFF.

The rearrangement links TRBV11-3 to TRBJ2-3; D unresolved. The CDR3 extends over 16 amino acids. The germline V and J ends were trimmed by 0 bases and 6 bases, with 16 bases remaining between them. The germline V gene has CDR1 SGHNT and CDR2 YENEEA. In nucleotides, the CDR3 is TGTGCCAGCAGCTTAGATTCTCGTATTCCCCCGGATACGCAGTATTTT. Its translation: CASSLDSRIPPDTQYF.

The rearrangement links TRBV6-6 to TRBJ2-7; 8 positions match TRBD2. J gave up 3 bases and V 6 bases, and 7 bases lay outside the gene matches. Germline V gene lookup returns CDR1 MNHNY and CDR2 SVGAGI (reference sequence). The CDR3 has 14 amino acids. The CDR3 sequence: CASRPLAGGYEQYF. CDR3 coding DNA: TGTGCCAGCAGACCTCTAGCGGGCGGCTACGAGCAGTACTTC.

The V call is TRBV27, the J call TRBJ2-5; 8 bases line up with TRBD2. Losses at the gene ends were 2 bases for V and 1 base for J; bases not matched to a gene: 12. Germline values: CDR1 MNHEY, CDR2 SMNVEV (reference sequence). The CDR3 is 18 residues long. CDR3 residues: CASSLTPPIAGPQETQYF. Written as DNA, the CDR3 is TGTGCCAGCAGTTTAACCCCTCCTATAGCGGGGCCCCAAGAGACCCAGTACTTC.